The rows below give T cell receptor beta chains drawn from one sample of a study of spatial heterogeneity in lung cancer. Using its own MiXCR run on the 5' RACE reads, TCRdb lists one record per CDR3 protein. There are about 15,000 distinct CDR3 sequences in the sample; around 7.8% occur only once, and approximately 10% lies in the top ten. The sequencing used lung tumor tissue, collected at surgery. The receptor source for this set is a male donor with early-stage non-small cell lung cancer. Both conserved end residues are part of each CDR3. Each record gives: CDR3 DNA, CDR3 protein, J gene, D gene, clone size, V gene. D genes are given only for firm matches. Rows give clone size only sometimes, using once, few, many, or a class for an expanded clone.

CDR3 DNA: TGTGCCAGCAGCCCCGTGGAAGGGCCAGAGACCCAGTACTTC; CDR3 protein: CASSPVEGPETQYF; J gene: TRBJ2-5; D gene: NA; clone size: NA; V gene: TRBV7-9
CDR3 DNA: TGTGCCATCAGTGAACGACAGGGGCGGACTGAAGCTTTCTTT; CDR3 protein: CAISERQGRTEAFF; J gene: TRBJ1-1; D gene: TRBD1; clone size: many; V gene: TRBV10-3
CDR3 DNA: TGTGCCACCAGCAGACCCGACGATGGCCGCAATCAGCCCCAGCATTTT; CDR3 protein: CATSRPDDGRNQPQHF; J gene: TRBJ1-5; D gene: NA; clone size: few; V gene: TRBV15
CDR3 DNA: TGTGCCTGGAGTGTAGGGGCCTTAAACACCGGGGAGCTGTTTTTT; CDR3 protein: CAWSVGALNTGELFF; J gene: TRBJ2-2; D gene: NA; clone size: NA; V gene: TRBV30
CDR3 DNA: TGTGCCACTACCCGGGACAGGGAAAATGAGCAGTTCTTC; CDR3 protein: CATTRDRENEQFF; J gene: TRBJ2-1; D gene: TRBD1; clone size: many; V gene: TRBV2
CDR3 DNA: TGTGCCAGCAGCAAATCGACAGGGAGTAACTATGGCTACACCTTC; CDR3 protein: CASSKSTGSNYGYTF; J gene: TRBJ1-2; D gene: TRBD1; clone size: few; V gene: TRBV3-1
CDR3 DNA: TGTGCCATCAGTGAGTCGACTTCGCTGGATACGCAGTATTTT; CDR3 protein: CAISESTSLDTQYF; J gene: TRBJ2-3; D gene: NA; clone size: many; V gene: TRBV10-3
CDR3 DNA: TGTGCCAGCACTAGGGGGACTCACGGGGAGCTGTTTTTT; CDR3 protein: CASTRGTHGELFF; J gene: TRBJ2-2; D gene: NA; clone size: NA; V gene: TRBV9
CDR3 DNA: TGCGCCAGCAGCCAAGTAGGACAGGGGGATCATGGCTACACCTTC; CDR3 protein: CASSQVGQGDHGYTF; J gene: TRBJ1-2; D gene: TRBD1; clone size: medium-sized; V gene: TRBV4-3
CDR3 DNA: TGCAGCGTTGGAGGGGGCCTTCTCACAGATACGCAGTATTTT; CDR3 protein: CSVGGGLLTDTQYF; J gene: TRBJ2-3; D gene: TRBD1; clone size: many; V gene: TRBV29-1
CDR3 DNA: TGTGCCAGCAGTGAAAGGACAGTTTATGGCTACACCTTC; CDR3 protein: CASSERTVYGYTF; J gene: TRBJ1-2; D gene: NA; clone size: many; V gene: TRBV6-1
CDR3 DNA: TGTGCCAGCAGCTTGGGGGATCGAGGACAAGAGACCCAGTACTTC; CDR3 protein: CASSLGDRGQETQYF; J gene: TRBJ2-5; D gene: NA; clone size: NA; V gene: TRBV7-9
CDR3 DNA: TGCAGTGCTACCCGGTCTCTAGCGGGGGGGCCTGATACGCAGTATTTT; CDR3 protein: CSATRSLAGGPDTQYF; J gene: TRBJ2-3; D gene: TRBD2; clone size: many; V gene: TRBV20-1
CDR3 DNA: TGTGCCAGCAGCCAAGATCACAGGGTTACCAAAAACATTCAGTACTTC; CDR3 protein: CASSQDHRVTKNIQYF; J gene: TRBJ2-4; D gene: NA; clone size: few; V gene: TRBV14
CDR3 DNA: TGTGCCAGCAGTGAACGGGGGGGCCGGGAGCTGTTTTTT; CDR3 protein: CASSERGGRELFF; J gene: TRBJ2-2; D gene: TRBD2; clone size: few; V gene: TRBV6-4
CDR3 DNA: TGCAGCGTTGGCTCTGGGGCCAACGTCCTGACTTTC; CDR3 protein: CSVGSGANVLTF; J gene: TRBJ2-6; D gene: NA; clone size: medium-sized; V gene: TRBV29-1
CDR3 DNA: TGCAGCGTTGGCCAGGGCGGCGATACGCAGTATTTT; CDR3 protein: CSVGQGGDTQYF; J gene: TRBJ2-3; D gene: NA; clone size: medium-sized; V gene: TRBV29-1
CDR3 DNA: TGTGCCAGCAGCTCCAGGGTAAACACTGAAGCTTTCTTT; CDR3 protein: CASSSRVNTEAFF; J gene: TRBJ1-1; D gene: NA; clone size: many; V gene: TRBV7-6
CDR3 DNA: TGTGCCAGCAGCCCTACCGGGACATCCCCTAACGAGCAGTACTTC; CDR3 protein: CASSPTGTSPNEQYF; J gene: TRBJ2-7; D gene: NA; clone size: once; V gene: TRBV4-2
CDR3 DNA: TGTGCCAGCAGCTGGACAGGGTCGAACACCGGGGAGCTGTTTTTT; CDR3 protein: CASSWTGSNTGELFF; J gene: TRBJ2-2; D gene: TRBD1; clone size: many; V gene: TRBV11-3
CDR3 DNA: TGCGCCAGCAGTAACGTGAACACTGAAGCTTTCTTT; CDR3 protein: CASSNVNTEAFF; J gene: TRBJ1-1; D gene: NA; clone size: medium-sized; V gene: TRBV5-1
CDR3 DNA: TGTGCCAGTAGTGTAGGAGCCGGGGAGCTGTTTTTT; CDR3 protein: CASSVGAGELFF; J gene: TRBJ2-2; D gene: NA; clone size: NA; V gene: TRBV19